A selection of T cell receptor beta chains follows, all from one sample in a study of blood T cell repertoires in COVID-19. The repertoire was sequenced with immunoSEQ multiplex PCR; TCRdb's copy has only in-frame clones and lacks some. The sample holds fewer than 250,000 clones, around four fifths seen once. The sample was peripheral blood. The receptors come from a man over 45 with acute or convalescent COVID-19. Both conserved end residues are part of each CDR3. D genes are given only for firm matches. Where a row states a size, it is once, few, many or the class of an expanded clone; other rows omit it.

>TRBV7-9|NA|TRBJ1-5|NA
TGTGCCAGCAGCCACGGACAGCAGTATCAGCCCCAGCATTTT
CASSHGQQYQPQHF
>TRBV3-1/TRBV3-2|TRBD1|TRBJ2-7|NA
TGTGCCAGCAGCCCCGCCGGATTAGGCCGGGACAGTAACCGCGAGCAGTACTTC
CASSPAGLGRDSNREQYF
>TRBV3-1/TRBV3-2|TRBD1|TRBJ1-2|NA
TGTGCCAGCAGCCAAATCCAGGGGGCGAACTATGGCTACACCTTC
CASSQIQGANYGYTF
>TRBV4-1|NA|TRBJ2-2|NA
TGCGCCAGCAGCCAAGGTACAGTGAACACCGGGGAGCTGTTTTTT
CASSQGTVNTGELFF
>TRBV9|NA|TRBJ2-5|once
TGTGCCAGCAGCGTAGGGGGCGGCGAGACCCAGTACTTC
CASSVGGGETQYF
>TRBV6-6|NA|TRBJ1-3|NA
TGTGCCAGCAGGGCAGGGGCTGGAAACACCATATATTTT
CASRAGAGNTIYF
>TRBV15|NA|TRBJ1-5|NA
TGTGCCACCAGCAGAGATCGGGTACAGGGACGGTGGCAGCCCCAGCATTTT
CATSRDRVQGRWQPQHF
>TRBV6-5|NA|TRBJ2-7|NA
TGTGCCAGCAGTTCGACGGGGAGCTCCTACGAGCAGTACTTC
CASSSTGSSYEQYF
>TRBV19|NA|TRBJ1-5|once
TGTGCCAGTAGTATAAGTGGACAGAACAATCAGCCCCAGCATTTT
CASSISGQNNQPQHF
>TRBV28|NA|TRBJ2-1|NA
TGTGCCAGCAGTAAAGAACCCCTTGGGGGGAAATCCTACAATGAGCAGTTCTTC
CASSKEPLGGKSYNEQFF
>TRBV27|NA|TRBJ1-1|NA
TGTGCCAGCAGTTTATCGTTCACAGCGAACACTGAAGCTTTCTTT
CASSLSFTANTEAFF
>TRBV11-3|NA|TRBJ1-1|once
TGTGCCAGCAGCTTAGCGGGGAACACTGAAGCTTTCTTT
CASSLAGNTEAFF
>TRBV7-3|TRBD2|TRBJ2-1|NA
TGTGCCAGCAGCTTATTTGCGGGAGAGGTCGATGAGCAGTTCTTC
CASSLFAGEVDEQFF
>TRBV7-9|TRBD1|TRBJ2-5|few
TGTGCCAGCAGCGCCGACAGGGTGTGGGAGACCCAGTACTTC
CASSADRVWETQYF
>TRBV5-6|NA|TRBJ1-6|NA
TGTGCCAGCAGCCCGAAGAGGGATTCACCCCTCCACTTT
CASSPKRDSPLHF
>TRBV27|TRBD2|TRBJ2-5|NA
TGTGCCAGCAGTTTGAGGGCGGGAGCCGATCGCGGGGCCCAGTACTTC
CASSLRAGADRGAQYF
>TRBV10-1|TRBD2|TRBJ2-1|NA
TGCGCCAGCAGCCAGGGGGGGACTAGCGGAGAGCAGTTCTTC
CASSQGGTSGEQFF
>TRBV28|NA|TRBJ1-5|few
TGTGCCAGCAGTTTACCCCTGTATAGCAATCAGCCCCAGCATTTT
CASSLPLYSNQPQHF
>TRBV15|TRBD1|TRBJ2-5|NA
TGTGCCACCAGCGAGACAGGGGGCCCACGGGAGACCCAGTACTTC
CATSETGGPRETQYF
>TRBV27|TRBD1|TRBJ2-2|NA
TGTGCCAGCACTAGACACCAGACAGGGGGTAGGACCGGGGAGCTGTTTTTT
CASTRHQTGGRTGELFF
>TRBV7-9|NA|TRBJ1-6|NA
TGTGCCAGCAGCTTAGTCAGGGATAATTCACCCCTCCACTTT
CASSLVRDNSPLHF
>TRBV3-1/TRBV3-2|NA|TRBJ1-1|NA
TGTGCCAGCAGCCACCTCGGGGGTCGGAACACTGAAGCTTTCTTT
CASSHLGGRNTEAFF
>TRBV5-1|NA|TRBJ2-6|once
TGCGCCAGCAGCTCGCCGGGACTGACTTCTGGGGCCAACGTCCTGACTTTC
CASSSPGLTSGANVLTF
>TRBV28|NA|TRBJ2-7|once
TGTGCCAGCAGTCTATACGATTACACCTACGAGCAGTACTTC
CASSLYDYTYEQYF
>TRBV25-1|NA|TRBJ1-2|NA
TGTGCCAGCACGCCCACGGGACTCCACTATGGCTACACCTTC
CASTPTGLHYGYTF
>TRBV21-1|NA|TRBJ2-2|NA
TGTGCCAGCAGCAAATATCGGTTGCTAGCGGGGAACACCGGGGAGCTGTTTTTT
CASSKYRLLAGNTGELFF
>TRBV7-9|NA|TRBJ1-1|NA
TGTGCCAGCAGCTTAGAGGGACAGAACACTGAAGCTTTCTTT
CASSLEGQNTEAFF
>TRBV5-1|NA|TRBJ2-1|NA
TGCGCCAGCAGCTTAGGCGGGTTGGATGAGCAGTTCTTC
CASSLGGLDEQFF
>TRBV18|NA|TRBJ1-5|NA
TGTGCCAGCTCACTGGGCGGGGGTGATGGGAATCAGCCCCAGCATTTT
CASSLGGGDGNQPQHF
>TRBV9|TRBD1|TRBJ1-6|once
TGTGCCAGCAGCGCGGAGGACAGGGGGCGGTCACCCCTCCACTTT
CASSAEDRGRSPLHF
>TRBV9|NA|TRBJ2-7|NA
TGTGCCAGCAGCGTCGACAACTCCTACGAGCAGTACTTC
CASSVDNSYEQYF
>TRBV9|NA|TRBJ1-6|NA
TGTGCCAGCCAGAGGGGGATTGAGGGCGGTTCACCCCTCCACTTT
CASQRGIEGGSPLHF
>TRBV30|TRBD2|TRBJ2-3|NA
TGTGCCTGGAGTGTACGAGGGCTAGCGGGGGGGGTGAGGGATACGCAGTATTTT
CAWSVRGLAGGVRDTQYF
>TRBV5-1|TRBD1|TRBJ2-7|NA
TGCGCCAGCAGCCAACGACAGGGGGAGAACTACGAGCAGTACTTC
CASSQRQGENYEQYF
>TRBV6-1|NA|TRBJ1-6|NA
TGTGCCAGCAGTGAATTTCTGGCAGGTAGCGGGCCCCTCCACTTT
CASSEFLAGSGPLHF
>TRBV19|TRBD1|TRBJ1-4|NA
TGTGCCAGTAGTGTTGGACAGGGGGTATATGAAAAACTGTTTTTT
CASSVGQGVYEKLFF
>TRBV4-1|TRBD1|TRBJ2-7|NA
TGCGCCAGCAGCCAACTTACAGGGGCCGGCTCCTACGAGCAGTACTTC
CASSQLTGAGSYEQYF
>TRBV30|TRBD1|TRBJ1-6|NA
TGTGCCTGCATACTTGGACAGGGTTTCAATTCACCCCTCCACTTT
CACILGQGFNSPLHF
>TRBV4-1|NA|TRBJ1-2|NA
TGCGCCAGCAGCCAAGATAGAGGGTTTGGCTACACCTTC
CASSQDRGFGYTF
>TRBV10-3|TRBD1|TRBJ1-3|NA
TGTGCCATCAGTGACCCCCGAAGCAGACAGGGGACGGGAAACACCATATATTTT
CAISDPRSRQGTGNTIYF
>TRBV3-1/TRBV3-2|TRBD2|TRBJ2-1|NA
TGTGCCAGCAGCCAACTAGGGACTAGCGGGGGTTTTGTGGATGAGCAGTTCTTC
CASSQLGTSGGFVDEQFF
>TRBV3-1/TRBV3-2|TRBD1|TRBJ2-7|NA
TGTGCCAGCAGCTCCGACCCAGGACAGGGAACGTACTTC
CASSSDPGQGTYF
>TRBV3-1/TRBV3-2|NA|TRBJ2-7|few
TGTGCCAGCAGCCTCGGCAGGGCCTACGAGCAGTACTTC
CASSLGRAYEQYF
>TRBV5-6|TRBD1|TRBJ2-2|NA
TGTGCCAGCAGCTTGGTTGGGACAGCCTACACCGGGGAGCTGTTTTTT
CASSLVGTAYTGELFF
>TRBV19|NA|TRBJ1-4|once
TGTGCCAGTTCCCCTGCAACTAATGAAAAACTGTTTTTT
CASSPATNEKLFF
>TRBV6-5|TRBD1|TRBJ2-7|NA
TGTGCCAGCAGTTACCACCCAGGGGGCGAGCAGTACTTC
CASSYHPGGEQYF
>TRBV7-3|TRBD1|TRBJ2-3|NA
TGTGCCAGCAGCTTACAGGTTACAGGGGCGCAGTATTTT
CASSLQVTGAQYF
>TRBV5-5|NA|TRBJ1-1|NA
TGTGCCAGCAGCCGACTACAACCGAACACTGAAGCTTTCTTT
CASSRLQPNTEAFF
>TRBV11-2|TRBD2|TRBJ2-1|NA
TGTGCCAGCAGCTCCGCACTAGCGGGGTGGGTCAATGAGCAGTTCTTC
CASSSALAGWVNEQFF
>TRBV20-1|NA|TRBJ1-2|NA
TGCAGTGCCGAGAGGGGGACTGGCTACACCTTC
CSAERGTGYTF
>TRBV7-6|TRBD2|TRBJ2-2|NA
TGTGCCAGCACGCGGGGGAGCACCGGGGAGCTGTTTTTT
CASTRGSTGELFF
>TRBV6-5|NA|TRBJ1-1|NA
TGTGCCACCTTAGGCGGGGGGAACACTGAAGCTTTCTTT
CATLGGGNTEAFF
>TRBV4-1|TRBD1|TRBJ2-2|NA
TGCGCCAGCAGCCTTCCTAGGACAGGGGATACCGGGGAGCTGTTTTTT
CASSLPRTGDTGELFF
>TRBV5-6|NA|TRBJ1-1|NA
TGTGCCAGCAGCTACACCCCGGGACATCCGAACACTGAAGCTTTCTTT
CASSYTPGHPNTEAFF
>TRBV9|NA|TRBJ1-3|NA
TGTGCCAGCAGCGTAGGACAGTCTGGAAACACCATATATTTT
CASSVGQSGNTIYF